This passage covers 29 T cell receptor beta chains from one sample sequenced in a study of blood T cell repertoires in COVID-19. Assay: immunoSEQ multiplex PCR; the TCRdb copy retains only in-frame clones and omits some. The sample yields approximately 140,000 clones, roughly 85% seen once. The sample consisted of peripheral blood. Receptors originate from a man between 65 and 85 years old with acute or convalescent COVID-19.

The rearrangement uses TRBV14 and TRBJ2-7, with 12 bases aligning to TRBD2. Per germline, CDR1 SGHDN and CDR2 FVKESK. The V segment lost 3 bases and the J segment 3 bases; nucleotides outside the gene matches: 3. This CDR3 has 15 residues. Here the CDR3 reads CASSQQTSGGYEQYF. In DNA, the CDR3 is TGTGCCAGCAGCCAGCAGACTAGCGGGGGCTACGAGCAGTACTTC.

This clone was seen repeatedly, ten times or more. This rearrangement joins TRBV7-3 to TRBJ2-1, with D maybe TRBD1 (6 bases). The V gene's germline CDR1 is SGHTA and CDR2 FQGTGA. The CDR3 sequence is 15 residues long. The V gene lost 2 bases and the J gene lost 8 bases, with 16 bases spanning the gap. The CDR3 protein is CASSLGHREIDEQFF. CDR3 DNA: TGTGCCAGCAGCTTAGGCCACAGGGAAATAGATGAGCAGTTCTTC. Full variable domain (missing parts from reference TRBV7-3 and TRBJ2-1): GAGVSQTPSNKVTEKGKYVELRCDPISGHTALYWYRQSLGQGPEFLIYFQGTGAADDSGLPNDRFFAVRPEGSVSTLKIQRTERGDSAVYLCASSLGHREIDEQFFGPGTRLTVL.

The V call is TRBV24-1, the J call TRBJ1-2; D might be TRBD1 (5 bases). The germline V and J ends were trimmed by 2 bases and 5 bases, with 11 bases remaining between them. The CDR3 is made up of 14 amino acids. Germline CDR1 and CDR2: KGHDR and SFDVKD. In nucleotides, the CDR3 is TGTGCCACCAGTGATTCCCGGGACTGGTATGGCTACACCTTC. This encodes CATSDSRDWYGYTF.

The V call is TRBV3-1 (or the pseudogene TRBV3-2), the J call TRBJ2-4, with TRBD2 identical over 7 bases. Germline V gene lookup returns CDR1 LGHDT and CDR2 YNNKEL (reference sequence). The length of the CDR3 is 14 residues. V was pared by 0 bases and J by 9 bases, with 5 bases of the junction left unmatched. The CDR3 DNA reads TGTGCCAGCAGCCAAGAAGAGCGGGACGGCATTCAGTACTTC. The encoded protein is CASSQEERDGIQYF.

This clone was recorded once. The rearrangement uses TRBV2 and TRBJ1-4; D is possibly TRBD1 (5 bases). The CDR3 is 15 amino acids. V gave up 6 bases and J gave up 3 bases, with 14 bases separating them. The germline V gene has CDR1 SNHLY and CDR2 FYNNEI. CDR3 sequence: CASRADSRPNEKLFF. The DNA of the CDR3 is TGTGCCAGCAGAGCCGACAGCCGCCCTAATGAAAAACTGTTTTTT.

This chain connects TRBV6-6 to TRBJ2-7; D gene unclear. The CDR3 length is 12 residues. CDR1 MNHNY and CDR2 SVGAGI come from the germline V gene (reference sequence). The V and J ends lost 5 bases and 4 bases respectively, with 9 bases between them. The CDR3 coding sequence is TGTGCCAGCAGTGTTACTGAATACGAGCAGTACTTC. Translated, it gives CASSVTEYEQYF.

This chain links TRBV6-5 with TRBJ1-2; TRBD1 agrees at 7 bases. The ends lost 6 bases at V and 8 bases at J; junction bases unmatched: 6. The CDR3 has 12 residues. Germline-derived CDR1 and CDR2 are MNHEY and SVGAGI. The CDR3, as DNA: TGTGCCAGCAGCCTAACAGGGGTGGGCTACACCTTC. This codes for CASSLTGVGYTF.

The rearrangement joins TRBV6-2 or TRBV6-3 to TRBJ1-1; D is uncertain. The CDR3 extends over 15 amino acids. With 2 bases removed from V and 0 bases from J, the gap between germline ends came to 10 bases. The V gene's germline CDR1 is MNHEY and CDR2 SVGEGT. The CDR3 coding sequence is TGTGCCAGCAGTTACGGGGAGGTAATGAACACTGAAGCTTTCTTT. Translated, it gives CASSYGEVMNTEAFF.

The rearrangement joins TRBV19 to TRBJ1-5, with 11 bases identical to TRBD1. There are 16 residues in the CDR3. V shed 4 bases and J 8 bases; nucleotides not matched to a gene: 10. Germline CDR1 is LNHDA and CDR2 is SQIVND (reference sequence). The CDR3 protein is CASSTMDRGHGKPQHF. The DNA for the CDR3 is TGTGCCAGTAGTACAATGGACAGGGGGCATGGTAAGCCCCAGCATTTT.

In its sample, this clone was seen a few times. The rearrangement joins TRBV6-4 to TRBJ2-2; 8 bases fit TRBD1. Germline trimming cut 0 bases from V and 7 bases from J; bases unmatched to any gene: 10. The CDR3 extends over 17 amino acids. The germline gives CDR1 MRHNA, CDR2 SNTAGT. CDR3 DNA: TGTGCCAGCAGTGACTCACATGGCAGGGGGCAGGTCGGGGAGCTGTTTTTT. Protein sequence: CASSDSHGRGQVGELFF.

This clone was seen once. The J gene is TRBJ2-7, the V gene TRBV11-2, with 9 bases identical to TRBD1. J gave up 2 bases and V 0 bases, and 2 bases lay outside the gene matches. The CDR3 is 15 amino acids. Germline V gives CDR1 SGHAT, CDR2 FQNNGV. CDR3 sequence: CASSLEGQGTYEQYF. In DNA form, the CDR3 reads TGTGCCAGCAGCTTAGAGGGACAGGGAACCTACGAGCAGTACTTC. Based on the CDR3 plus reference TRBV11-2 and TRBJ2-7, the full variable domain is EAGVAQSPRYKIIEKRQSVAFWCNPISGHATLYWYQQILGQGPKLLIQFQNNGVVDDSQLPKDRFSAERLKGVDSTLKIQPAKLEDSAVYLCASSLEGQGTYEQYFGPGTRLTVT.

This rearrangement joins TRBV11-2 to TRBJ2-7; no clear D. CDR1 is SGHAT, CDR2 FQNNGV, per germline. The CDR3 totals 13 residues. Trimming took 4 bases from V and 7 from J, leaving 14 bases between them. The CDR3 DNA reads TGTGCCAGCAGCTCCGGTGTCGAGGATGAGCAGTACTTC. Its translation is CASSSGVEDEQYF.

This clone appeared a single time. V is TRBV3-1 (or the pseudogene TRBV3-2) and J is TRBJ2-7, with TRBD1 matching 7 bases. The germline CDR1 and CDR2 sequences are LGHDT and YNNKEL (reference sequence). J was trimmed by 5 bases and V by 8 bases; bases with no gene match: 15. The CDR3 loop spans 15 amino acids. CDR3: CASGKRAGTENEQYF. For the CDR3, the DNA is TGTGCCAGCGGCAAAAGAGCCGGGACAGAAAACGAGCAGTACTTC.

The gene calls are TRBV7-9 and TRBJ2-3, with TRBD1 matching over 10 bases. Germline loops: CDR1 SEHNR, CDR2 FQNEAQ (reference sequence). Losses at the gene ends were 1 base for V and 3 bases for J; bases not matched to a gene: 1. The CDR3 runs 15 residues. Here the CDR3 DNA reads TGTGCCAGCAGCTTAGAGGGACAGGGGACAGATACGCAGTATTTT. This gives the protein CASSLEGQGTDTQYF. Based on the CDR3 plus reference TRBV7-9 and TRBJ2-3, the full variable domain is DTGVSQNPRHKITKRGQNVTFRCDPISEHNRLYWYRQTLGQGPEFLTYFQNEAQLEKSRLLSDRFSAERPKGSFSTLEIQRTEQGDSAMYLCASSLEGQGTDTQYFGPGTRLTVL.

This rearrangement joins TRBV2 to TRBJ2-5, with D possibly matching TRBD1 (6 bases). Deletions cut 7 bases from V and 2 bases from J, with 11 bases between. This CDR3 spans 13 amino acids. Germline V CDR1 and CDR2: SNHLY, FYNNEI. This CDR3 reads CASKWTAQETQYF. The DNA for the CDR3 is TGTGCCAGCAAATGGACAGCTCAAGAGACCCAGTACTTC.

This clone was observed a handful of times. The gene calls are TRBV27 and TRBJ2-1; 9 nucleotides line up with TRBD2. CDR3 length: 15 residues. CDR1 and CDR2 (germline): MNHEY, SMNVEV (reference sequence). J gave up 6 bases and V 5 bases, and 8 bases lay outside the gene matches. The CDR3 protein is CASSLRASGINEQFF. The DNA of the CDR3 is TGTGCCAGCAGTCTAAGGGCTAGCGGGATCAATGAGCAGTTCTTC.

This clone was seen once. J is TRBJ2-2 and V is TRBV5-4, with 13 bases lining up with TRBD2. From germline, CDR1 is SGHNT and CDR2 YYREEE (reference sequence). J was trimmed by 5 bases and V by 0 bases; bases with no gene match: 7. The CDR3 consists of 18 residues. CDR3 nucleotides: TGTGCCAGCAGCTTGGGGGCAGGACTAGCGGGAGTTACCGGGGAGCTGTTTTTT. Translating gives CASSLGAGLAGVTGELFF.

This chain uses TRBV19 with TRBJ2-7; possible D gene TRBD2, 6 bases. Germline V lookup: CDR1 LNHDA, CDR2 SQIVND (reference sequence). V dropped 7 bases and J dropped 0 bases, with 13 bases sitting between them. There are 14 residues in the CDR3. This chain's CDR3 is CASTLTGSSYEQYF. CDR3 bases: TGTGCCAGTACCCTAACCGGGAGCTCCTACGAGCAGTACTTC. Combining the CDR3 with reference TRBV19 and TRBJ2-7 gives the whole variable domain DGGITQSPKYLFRKEGQNVTLSCEQNLNHDAMYWYRQDPGQGLRLIYYSQIVNDFQKGDIAEGYSVSREKKESFPLTVTSAQKNPTAFYLCASTLTGSSYEQYFGPGTRLTVT.

This clone came up once. V gene TRBV12-3 or TRBV12-4 combines with J gene TRBJ2-7; no definite D call. With 3 bases removed from V and 6 bases from J, the gap between germline ends came to 9 bases. The CDR3 sequence is 12 residues long. The CDR3 DNA reads as TGTGCCAGCAGTTTGTCCCTACCCGAGCAGTACTTC. Translating gives CASSLSLPEQYF.

This chain joins TRBV6-6 and TRBJ2-3; 9 bases line up with TRBD2. CDR1 and CDR2 (germline): MNHNY, SVGAGI (reference sequence). Trimming removed 10 bases from V and 4 bases from J; junction bases left unmatched: 6. There are 13 residues in the CDR3. The CDR3 coding sequence is TGTGCCACCTATAGCGGGAGCGCAGATACGCAGTATTTT. It encodes CATYSGSADTQYF.

The genes are TRBV2 and TRBJ2-5; perhaps TRBD2 as D (6 bases). The germline gives CDR1 SNHLY, CDR2 FYNNEI. This CDR3 contains 14 residues. V lost 8 bases to trimming and J lost 5 bases, with 18 bases between them. The CDR3 spells CASRIRSSGETQYF. As DNA, the CDR3 is TGTGCCAGCCGCATCAGGAGCAGCGGGGAGACCCAGTACTTC.

J is TRBJ1-3 and V is TRBV27; 7 bases are shared with TRBD1. Looked up from germline, CDR1 is MNHEY and CDR2 is SMNVEV (reference sequence). The CDR3 totals 13 residues. The V gene end was trimmed by 5 bases and the J gene end by 4 bases; junction bases not matched to a gene: 2. Written as DNA, the CDR3 is TGTGCCAGCAGTATGACAGGGGGAAACACCATATATTTT. Its translation: CASSMTGGNTIYF.

This chain uses TRBV6-4 with TRBJ2-6, with TRBD1 matching 10 bases. CDR3 length equals 17 residues. The V gene end was trimmed by 8 bases and the J gene end by 4 bases; junction bases not matched to a gene: 11. Germline lookup yields CDR1 MRHNA and CDR2 SNTAGT. The CDR3 protein is CASSWLDRGKGANVLTF. CDR3 sequence (DNA): TGTGCCAGCTCCTGGTTGGACAGGGGGAAGGGGGCCAACGTCCTGACTTTC.

The chain carries TRBV3-1 (or the pseudogene TRBV3-2) and TRBJ1-4, with D tentatively TRBD1 (5 bases). Trimming removed 6 bases from V and 3 bases from J, with 17 bases in between. This CDR3 is built from 16 residues. Germline assignment: CDR1 LGHDT and CDR2 YNNKEL (reference sequence). DNA of the CDR3: TGTGCCAGCAGTCCCAGACGAACAGGACCTAATGAAAAACTGTTTTTT. Protein sequence: CASSPRRTGPNEKLFF.

The chain links TRBV19 to TRBJ2-7; TRBD2 is a possible D gene (5 bases). This CDR3 is 15 amino acids long. Germline CDR1 reads LNHDA; CDR2 reads SQIVND (reference sequence). V lost 1 base to trimming and J lost 0 bases, with 10 bases between them. The CDR3 nucleotides read TGTGCCAGTAGTATAGCAAGAGGGAACTCCTACGAGCAGTACTTC. Translating it yields CASSIARGNSYEQYF.

The chain combines TRBV7-2 with TRBJ2-1; D may be TRBD2 (6 bases). V lost 4 bases to trimming and J lost 2 bases, with 12 bases between them. The length of the CDR3 is 15 residues. CDR1 and CDR2 from the germline V gene are SGHTA and FQGNSA. The CDR3 nucleotides read TGTGCCAGCAGCTCCCGGGACTTTACCTACAATGAGCAGTTCTTC. Translation gives CASSSRDFTYNEQFF.

The chain is built from TRBV4-3 and TRBJ2-6; the match to TRBD1 covers 12 bases. Unmatched junction bases numbered 8, after V lost 2 bases and J lost 0 bases. CDR1 is LGHNA and CDR2 is YSLEER in the germline V gene. The CDR3 is 20 amino acids. The chain's CDR3 is CASSQRGTGGASSGANVLTF. The CDR3 DNA sequence: TGCGCCAGCAGCCAAAGGGGGACAGGGGGCGCTTCCTCTGGGGCCAACGTCCTGACTTTC.

The table lists this clone with a count of one. For the CDR3, the DNA is TGCGCCAGCAGACGGCTAGCGGGAGCCGATACGCAGTATTTT. Residues: CASRRLAGADTQYF. V usage is TRBV5-1 and J usage is TRBJ2-3, with 10 bases that match TRBD2. Per the germline V gene, CDR1 is SGHRS and CDR2 is YFSETQ. V lost 5 bases to trimming and J lost 6 bases; unmatched junction nucleotides: 6. The CDR3 totals 14 residues.

The V gene is TRBV6-2 or TRBV6-3, the J gene TRBJ2-5; no reliable D call. The CDR3 runs 15 residues. Trimming left V 6 bases short and J 3 bases short, with 17 bases between. Germline V lookup: CDR1 MNHEY, CDR2 SVGEGT. The CDR3 nucleotides read TGTGCCAGCAGCCTCCCGGAAGCGCCCAAAGAGACCCAGTACTTC. Encoded protein: CASSLPEAPKETQYF.